Following are 8 T cell receptor beta chains from one sample sequenced in a study of response to subunit inactivated influenza vaccine. TCRdb redid the calling of the RT-PCR reads with MiXCR, one entry per CDR3 protein. This table holds more than 700,000 distinct CDR3 sequences, around 21% found once. Sample: PBMCs from blood, taken more than 4 days after vaccination. The receptor set was obtained from a middle-aged man who received an inactivated influenza vaccine.

The DNA of the CDR3 is TGCGCCAGCAGCCAAGGCCAGACGACTTACAATGAGCAGTTCTTC. Protein: CASSQGQTTYNEQFF. This rearrangement joins TRBV4-1 to TRBJ2-1; D uncertain. The CDR3 sequence is 15 residues long. The V gene's germline CDR1 is MGHRA and CDR2 YSYEKL. The germline V and J ends were trimmed by 1 base and 4 bases, with 11 bases remaining between them.

This clonotype was detected a few times. The rearrangement uses TRBV20-1 and TRBJ2-7, with D perhaps matching TRBD2 (5 bases). The CDR3 contains 15 residues. With 0 bases removed from V and 3 bases from J, the gap between germline ends came to 15 bases. Germline CDR1 and CDR2: DFQATT and SNEGSKA (reference sequence). The CDR3 reads CSARDLLDRGYEQYF. The CDR3 region has the DNA TGCAGTGCTAGAGATTTACTGGACCGGGGCTACGAGCAGTACTTC.

This clonotype has ten or more counts. The chain employs TRBV11-1 and TRBJ2-1, with 9 bases matching TRBD2. From germline, CDR1 is SGHAT and CDR2 FQDESV (reference sequence). After removal of 3 bases from V and 6 bases from J, the junction contained 15 bases not matched to a gene. The CDR3 runs 18 residues. The CDR3 region is CASSLGGVWLAGTNEQFF. The CDR3 DNA reads TGTGCCAGCAGCTTGGGGGGTGTGTGGCTAGCGGGGACCAATGAGCAGTTCTTC.

This clonotype has only a few counts. The genes are TRBV29-1 and TRBJ2-3; D gene unclear. The CDR3 extends over 14 amino acids. Germline lookup yields CDR1 SQVTM and CDR2 ANQGSEA. Trimming shortened V by 0 bases and J by 0 bases, and 7 bases separated the two germline ends. CDR3 loop: CSVEDSPSTDTQYF. The CDR3 DNA sequence: TGCAGCGTTGAAGACAGCCCTAGCACAGATACGCAGTATTTT.

This clonotype was counted between two and nine times. The gene calls are TRBV20-1 and TRBJ1-5; D not certain. The germline gives CDR1 DFQATT, CDR2 SNEGSKA (reference sequence). The CDR3 sequence is 15 residues long. The V end was cut by 4 bases, the J end by 0 bases, with 13 bases between. The CDR3 loop reads CSAKNMGNSNQPQHF. CDR3 nucleotides: TGCAGTGCTAAAAACATGGGAAATAGCAATCAGCCCCAGCATTTT.

The count of this clonotype is one. This rearrangement joins TRBV28 to TRBJ2-6; 7 bases are a match to TRBD1. V shed 4 bases, J shed 0 bases, and the junction held 12 bases outside the gene matches. CDR1 and CDR2 (germline): MDHEN, SYDVKM. This CDR3 has 19 amino acids. The CDR3 DNA reads TGTGCCAGCAGTTCCCCAAAGGGACAGCTTCGCTCTGGGGCCAACGTCCTGACTTTC. Its translation is CASSSPKGQLRSGANVLTF.

This chain uses TRBV5-5 with TRBJ2-1, with TRBD2 matching 8 bases. This CDR3 has 15 residues. Germline values: CDR1 SGHKS, CDR2 YYEKEE (reference sequence). J was trimmed by 8 bases and V by 2 bases; bases with no gene match: 9. CDR3 loop: CASSFRGLVVDEQFF. CDR3 bases: TGTGCCAGCAGCTTCAGGGGACTAGTAGTTGATGAGCAGTTCTTC.

The V call is TRBV3-1, the J call TRBJ2-7; D gene ambiguous. V lost 4 bases and J 3 bases, leaving 19 bases between the germline ends. Germline CDR1 and CDR2: LGHDT and YNNKEL (reference sequence). This CDR3 spans 16 amino acids. In DNA, the CDR3 is TGTGCCAGCAGCCTTAGAGGAGAAGCGTACCTCTACGAGCAGTACTTC. It specifies CASSLRGEAYLYEQYF.